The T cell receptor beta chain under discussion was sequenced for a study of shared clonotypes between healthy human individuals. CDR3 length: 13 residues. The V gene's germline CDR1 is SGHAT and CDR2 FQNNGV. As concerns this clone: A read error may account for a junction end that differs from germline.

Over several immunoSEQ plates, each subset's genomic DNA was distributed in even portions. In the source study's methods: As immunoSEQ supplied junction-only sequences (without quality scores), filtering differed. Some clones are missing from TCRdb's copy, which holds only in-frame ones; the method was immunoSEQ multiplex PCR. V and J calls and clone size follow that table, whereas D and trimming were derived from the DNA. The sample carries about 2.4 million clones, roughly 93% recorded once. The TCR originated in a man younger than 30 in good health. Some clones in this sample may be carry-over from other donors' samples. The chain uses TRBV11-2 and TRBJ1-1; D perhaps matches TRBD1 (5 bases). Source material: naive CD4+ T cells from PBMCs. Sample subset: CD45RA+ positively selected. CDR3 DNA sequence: TGTGCCAGCAGCGACGACTCAGGGACTGAGGCTTTCTTT. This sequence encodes CASSDDSGTEAFF.